This T cell receptor (beta chain) emerged from a study of cytomegalovirus exposure and HLA in healthy donors. Findings and caveats of the study: Presence/absence analyses rested on an assumption that sequencing depth was roughly uniform across donors.

Regarding this clone: Its antigen is unidentified.

A multiplex PCR was run with 60 Vbeta primers and 13 Jbeta primers. Authors' processing steps: In a later analysis, approximately 80 million unique TCR beta chains included roughly 11 million shared by two or more donors. Measured with immunoSEQ multiplex PCR; TCRdb has only the in-frame clones, and not every one. V and J calls and clone size are as listed in that table; D and trimming were resolved from the DNA. The sample lists 100,000 to 150,000 clones, 65% to 80% occurring once. The sample consisted of PBMCs. The TCR comes from a human donor in good health.

The CDR3 is CASSTRQGINEKLFF. In nucleotides, the CDR3 is TGTGCCAGCAGTACCCGACAGGGCATTAATGAAAAACTGTTTTTT. The chain employs TRBV27 and TRBJ1-4, with 7 bases lining up with TRBD1. The CDR3 length is 15 residues. Per the germline V gene, CDR1 is MNHEY and CDR2 is SMNVEV (reference sequence). The ends lost 5 bases at V and 4 bases at J; junction bases unmatched: 7.